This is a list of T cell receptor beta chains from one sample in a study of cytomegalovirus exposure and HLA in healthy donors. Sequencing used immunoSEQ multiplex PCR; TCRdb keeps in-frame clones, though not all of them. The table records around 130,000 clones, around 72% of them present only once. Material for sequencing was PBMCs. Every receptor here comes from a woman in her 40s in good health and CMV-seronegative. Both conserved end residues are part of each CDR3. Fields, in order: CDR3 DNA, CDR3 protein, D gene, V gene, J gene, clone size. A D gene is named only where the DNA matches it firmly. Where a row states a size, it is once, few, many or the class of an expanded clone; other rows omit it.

CDR3 DNA: TGCGCCAGCAGTGCCGAGGCTTACGAGCAGTACTTC
CDR3 protein: CASSAEAYEQYF
D gene: -
V gene: TRBV10-1
J gene: TRBJ2-7
clone size: -

CDR3 DNA: TGTGCCAGCAGTTTAGTAGCAGGGGTGACTGAAGCTTTCTTT
CDR3 protein: CASSLVAGVTEAFF
D gene: -
V gene: TRBV27
J gene: TRBJ1-1
clone size: few

CDR3 DNA: TGTGCCAGTAGTACCCCGGGACAGACCAATTCACCCCTCCACTTT
CDR3 protein: CASSTPGQTNSPLHF
D gene: TRBD1
V gene: TRBV19
J gene: TRBJ1-6
clone size: -

CDR3 DNA: TGTGCCAGTAGTATAGAGGAGGGCACTGAAGCTTTCTTT
CDR3 protein: CASSIEEGTEAFF
D gene: -
V gene: TRBV19
J gene: TRBJ1-1
clone size: -

CDR3 DNA: TGCGCCAGCAGCTTGGTCCTAGCGCGCACAGATACGCAGTATTTT
CDR3 protein: CASSLVLARTDTQYF
D gene: -
V gene: TRBV5-1
J gene: TRBJ2-3
clone size: -

CDR3 DNA: TGTGCCAGCAGCGTAGCGCGGAACTCAGAGACCCAGTACTTC
CDR3 protein: CASSVARNSETQYF
D gene: -
V gene: TRBV9
J gene: TRBJ2-5
clone size: -

CDR3 DNA: TGTGCCAGCAGTTGGTACATGGAAGAGACCCAGTACTTC
CDR3 protein: CASSWYMEETQYF
D gene: -
V gene: TRBV7-2
J gene: TRBJ2-5
clone size: -

CDR3 DNA: TGTGCCAGTAGTATGGGGCGGCTTAACTATGGCTACACCTTC
CDR3 protein: CASSMGRLNYGYTF
D gene: -
V gene: TRBV19
J gene: TRBJ1-2
clone size: -

CDR3 DNA: TGTGCCAGTACCTCGGACAGGGAAAGCTACAATGAGCAGTTCTTC
CDR3 protein: CASTSDRESYNEQFF
D gene: TRBD1
V gene: TRBV19
J gene: TRBJ2-1
clone size: -

CDR3 DNA: TGTGCCAGCAGTGGTTATACTGCGAACACTGAAGCTTTCTTT
CDR3 protein: CASSGYTANTEAFF
D gene: -
V gene: TRBV6-1
J gene: TRBJ1-1
clone size: -

CDR3 DNA: TGTGCCAGCAGCTGGGGGGACACTGAAGCTTTCTTT
CDR3 protein: CASSWGDTEAFF
D gene: -
V gene: TRBV5-4
J gene: TRBJ1-1
clone size: -

CDR3 DNA: TGTGCCAGCAGCTTGGGACAGGGGGTAGATGGCTACACCTTC
CDR3 protein: CASSLGQGVDGYTF
D gene: TRBD1
V gene: TRBV7-8
J gene: TRBJ1-2
clone size: -

CDR3 DNA: TGCGCCAGCGCCGAACGGGCAGGGGGCTACGAGCAGTACTTC
CDR3 protein: CASAERAGGYEQYF
D gene: TRBD1
V gene: TRBV5-1
J gene: TRBJ2-7
clone size: -

CDR3 DNA: TGTGCCAGCTCACCCGGGACTAGCGGGACTTACGGCCTTATCACAGATACGCAGTATTTT
CDR3 protein: CASSPGTSGTYGLITDTQYF
D gene: TRBD2
V gene: TRBV18
J gene: TRBJ2-3
clone size: few

CDR3 DNA: TGTGCCAGCAGCGTAGAGGGGACAAGCGCCTACGAGCAGTACTTC
CDR3 protein: CASSVEGTSAYEQYF
D gene: -
V gene: TRBV9
J gene: TRBJ2-7
clone size: once

CDR3 DNA: TGTGCCAGCAGTTACCACGACAGGGTCTATGGCTACACCTTC
CDR3 protein: CASSYHDRVYGYTF
D gene: TRBD1
V gene: TRBV6-6
J gene: TRBJ1-2
clone size: -

CDR3 DNA: TGTGCCATCAGCGAGACTAATACGCAGTATTTT
CDR3 protein: CAISETNTQYF
D gene: -
V gene: TRBV10-3
J gene: TRBJ2-3
clone size: -

CDR3 DNA: TGTGCCAGCAGTGACGGCAGGGGAGATACGCAGTATTTT
CDR3 protein: CASSDGRGDTQYF
D gene: -
V gene: TRBV6-4
J gene: TRBJ2-3
clone size: -

CDR3 DNA: TGCGCCAGCAGCTTACAGGACGCTAACTATGGCTACACCTTC
CDR3 protein: CASSLQDANYGYTF
D gene: -
V gene: TRBV5-1
J gene: TRBJ1-2
clone size: few

CDR3 DNA: TGTGCCAGCAGCTTAGTCCGAGGGGGTGAGCAGTACTTC
CDR3 protein: CASSLVRGGEQYF
D gene: -
V gene: TRBV11-2
J gene: TRBJ2-7
clone size: -

CDR3 DNA: TGTGCCAGTAGTATCGGGTGGAGTACTGAAGCTTTCTTT
CDR3 protein: CASSIGWSTEAFF
D gene: -
V gene: TRBV19
J gene: TRBJ1-1
clone size: once

CDR3 DNA: TGCGCCAGCAGCTTGGGGCAGGGGGCGGCATCCTACGAGCAGTACTTC
CDR3 protein: CASSLGQGAASYEQYF
D gene: TRBD1
V gene: TRBV5-1
J gene: TRBJ2-7
clone size: -